This paragraph covers one T cell receptor (beta chain) sequence. The sample comes from a study of PD-1 blockade in mismatch repair-deficient tumors. Every patient had mismatch repair deficiency by PCR or immunohistochemistry. A few pembrolizumab responders had their TCRs sequenced. The CDR3 consists of 13 residues. V shed 3 bases and J shed 5 bases, with 9 bases lying between them. Per the germline V gene, CDR1 is SGHRS and CDR2 is YFSETQ. Only in-frame clones appear in the TCRdb table, and some are missing; sequencing was by immunoSEQ multiplex PCR. The sample consists of roughly 130,000 clones, almost 90% of them appearing once.

The starting material was peripheral blood, obtained 70 to 72 weeks after starting pembrolizumab. This TCR derives from an adult with mismatch repair-deficient cancer. The J gene is TRBJ2-1, the V gene TRBV5-1, with D possibly being TRBD1 (6 bases). CDR3 residues: CASSSRDNNEQFF. DNA for the CDR3: TGCGCCAGCAGCTCCCGGGACAACAATGAGCAGTTCTTC.